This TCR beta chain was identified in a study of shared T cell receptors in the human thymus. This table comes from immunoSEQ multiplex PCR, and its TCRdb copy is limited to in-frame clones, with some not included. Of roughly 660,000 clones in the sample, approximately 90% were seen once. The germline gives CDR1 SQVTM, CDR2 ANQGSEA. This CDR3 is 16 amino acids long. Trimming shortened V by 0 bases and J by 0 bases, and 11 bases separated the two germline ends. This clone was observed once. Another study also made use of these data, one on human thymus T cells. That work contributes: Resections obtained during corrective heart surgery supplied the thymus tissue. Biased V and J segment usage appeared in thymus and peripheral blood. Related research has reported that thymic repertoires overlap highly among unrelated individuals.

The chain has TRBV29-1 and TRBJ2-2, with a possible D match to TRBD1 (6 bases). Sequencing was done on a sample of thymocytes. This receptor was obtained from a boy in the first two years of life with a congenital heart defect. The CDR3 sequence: CSVEDFGTPNTGELFF. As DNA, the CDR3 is TGCAGCGTTGAAGATTTCGGGACACCGAACACCGGGGAGCTGTTTTTT.